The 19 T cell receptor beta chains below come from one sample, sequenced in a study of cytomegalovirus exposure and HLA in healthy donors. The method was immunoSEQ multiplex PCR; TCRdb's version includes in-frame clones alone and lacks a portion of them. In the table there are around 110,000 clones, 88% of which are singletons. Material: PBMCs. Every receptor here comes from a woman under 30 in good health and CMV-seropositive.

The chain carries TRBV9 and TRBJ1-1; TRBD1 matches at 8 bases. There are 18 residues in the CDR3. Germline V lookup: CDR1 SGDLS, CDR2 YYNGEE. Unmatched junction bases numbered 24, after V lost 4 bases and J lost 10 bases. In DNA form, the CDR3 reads TGTGCCAGCAGCCCCCAGGGAGGGGACAGGTTGGGAGGTGACGGAGCTTTCTTT. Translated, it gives CASSPQGGDRLGGDGAFF.

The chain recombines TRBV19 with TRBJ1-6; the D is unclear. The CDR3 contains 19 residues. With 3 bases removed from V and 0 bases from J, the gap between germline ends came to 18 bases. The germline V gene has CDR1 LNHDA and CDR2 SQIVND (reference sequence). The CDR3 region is CASSIWRAAGSSYNSPLHF. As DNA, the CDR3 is TGTGCCAGTAGTATCTGGAGGGCGGCGGGGAGCTCCTATAATTCACCCCTCCACTTT.

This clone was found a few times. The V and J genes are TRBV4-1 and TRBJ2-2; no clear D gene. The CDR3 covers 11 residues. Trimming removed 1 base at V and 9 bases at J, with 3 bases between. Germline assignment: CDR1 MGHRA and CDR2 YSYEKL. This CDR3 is CASSQGRELFF. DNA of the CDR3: TGCGCCAGCAGCCAAGGGCGGGAGCTGTTTTTT.

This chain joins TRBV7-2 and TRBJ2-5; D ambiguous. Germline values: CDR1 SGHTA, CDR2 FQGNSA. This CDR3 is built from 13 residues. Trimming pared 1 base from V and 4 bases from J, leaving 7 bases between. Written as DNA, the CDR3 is TGTGCCAGCAGCTTAGGCGAGCGAGAGACCCAGTACTTC. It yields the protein CASSLGERETQYF.

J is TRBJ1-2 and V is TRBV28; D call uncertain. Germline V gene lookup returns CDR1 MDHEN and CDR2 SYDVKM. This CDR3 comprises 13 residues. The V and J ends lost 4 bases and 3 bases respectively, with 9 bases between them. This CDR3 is CASSSGLYYGYTF. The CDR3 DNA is TGTGCCAGCAGTTCAGGACTGTACTATGGCTACACCTTC.

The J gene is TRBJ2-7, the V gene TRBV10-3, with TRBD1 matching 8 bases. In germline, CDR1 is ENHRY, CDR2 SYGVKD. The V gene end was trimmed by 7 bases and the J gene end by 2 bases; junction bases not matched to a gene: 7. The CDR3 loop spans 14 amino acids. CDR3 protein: CAIKPTGETYEQYF. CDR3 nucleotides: TGTGCCATCAAACCGACAGGGGAGACCTACGAGCAGTACTTC.

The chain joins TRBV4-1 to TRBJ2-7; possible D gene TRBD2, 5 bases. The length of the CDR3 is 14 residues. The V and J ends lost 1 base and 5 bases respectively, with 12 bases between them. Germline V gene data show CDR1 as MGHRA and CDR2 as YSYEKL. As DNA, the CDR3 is TGCGCCAGCAGCCAAGTCGCAGGAGCGGACGAGCAGTACGTC. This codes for CASSQVAGADEQYV.

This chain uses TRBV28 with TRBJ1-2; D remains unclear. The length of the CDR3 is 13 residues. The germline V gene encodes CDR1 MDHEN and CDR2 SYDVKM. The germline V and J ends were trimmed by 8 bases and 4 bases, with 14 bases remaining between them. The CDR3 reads CASSRGRPYGYTF. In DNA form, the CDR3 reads TGTGCCAGCTCGCGGGGTCGCCCCTATGGCTACACCTTC.

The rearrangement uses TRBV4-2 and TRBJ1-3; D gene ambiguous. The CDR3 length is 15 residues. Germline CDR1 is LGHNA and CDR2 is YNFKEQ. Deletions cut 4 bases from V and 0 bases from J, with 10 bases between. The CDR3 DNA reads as TGTGCCAGCAGCCTCAACCGGGACTCTGGAAACACCATATATTTT. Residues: CASSLNRDSGNTIYF.

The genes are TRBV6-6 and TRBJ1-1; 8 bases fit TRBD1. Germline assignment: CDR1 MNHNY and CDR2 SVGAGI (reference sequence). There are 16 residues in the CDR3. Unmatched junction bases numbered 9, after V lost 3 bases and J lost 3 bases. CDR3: CASSYFGQGGDTEAFF. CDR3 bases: TGTGCCAGCAGTTATTTCGGACAGGGAGGGGACACTGAAGCTTTCTTT.

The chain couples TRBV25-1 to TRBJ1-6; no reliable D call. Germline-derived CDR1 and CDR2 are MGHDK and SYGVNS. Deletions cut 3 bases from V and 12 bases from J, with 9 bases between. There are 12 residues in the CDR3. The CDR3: CASSEDPGPLHF. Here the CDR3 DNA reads TGTGCCAGCAGTGAGGATCCGGGACCCCTCCACTTT.

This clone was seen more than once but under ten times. Here the CDR3 DNA reads TGTGCCAGTCAGTACAGGCCCCGCTATGGCTACACCTTC. Its protein is CASQYRPRYGYTF. This chain connects TRBV28 to TRBJ1-2; weak D call: TRBD1 (5 bases). CDR1 and CDR2 from the germline V gene are MDHEN and SYDVKM. The CDR3 consists of 13 residues. The V end was cut by 9 bases, the J end by 4 bases, with 15 bases between.

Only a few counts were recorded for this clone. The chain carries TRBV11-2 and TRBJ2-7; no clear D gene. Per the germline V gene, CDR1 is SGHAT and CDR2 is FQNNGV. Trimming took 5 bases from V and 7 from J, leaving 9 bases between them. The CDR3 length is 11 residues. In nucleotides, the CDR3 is TGTGCCAGCAGCCGCTATGCGGAGCAGTACGTC. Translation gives CASSRYAEQYV.

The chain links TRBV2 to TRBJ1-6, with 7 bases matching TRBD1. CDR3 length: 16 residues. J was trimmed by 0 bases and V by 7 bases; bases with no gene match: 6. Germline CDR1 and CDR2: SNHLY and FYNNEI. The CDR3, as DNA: TGTGCCAGCATCGGACAGGCGAGCTCCTATAATTCACCCCTCCACTTT. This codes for CASIGQASSYNSPLHF.

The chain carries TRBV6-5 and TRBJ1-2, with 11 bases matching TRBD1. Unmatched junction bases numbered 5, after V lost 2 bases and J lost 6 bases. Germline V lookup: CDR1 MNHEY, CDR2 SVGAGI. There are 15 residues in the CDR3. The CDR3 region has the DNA TGTGCCAGCAGTTACACCGGGACAGGGGGAAATGGCTACACCTTC. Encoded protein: CASSYTGTGGNGYTF.

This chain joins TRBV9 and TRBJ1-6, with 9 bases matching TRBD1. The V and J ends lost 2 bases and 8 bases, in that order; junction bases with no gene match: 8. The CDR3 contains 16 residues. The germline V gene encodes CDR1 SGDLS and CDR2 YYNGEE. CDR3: CASSVGTGNKDSPLHF. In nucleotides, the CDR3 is TGTGCCAGCAGCGTCGGGACAGGGAATAAGGATTCACCCCTCCACTTT. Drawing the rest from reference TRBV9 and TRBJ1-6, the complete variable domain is DSGVTQTPKHLITATGQRVTLRCSPRSGDLSVYWYQQSLDQGLQFLIQYYNGEERAKGNILERFSAQQFPDLHSELNLSSLELGDSALYFCASSVGTGNKDSPLHFGNGTRLTVT.

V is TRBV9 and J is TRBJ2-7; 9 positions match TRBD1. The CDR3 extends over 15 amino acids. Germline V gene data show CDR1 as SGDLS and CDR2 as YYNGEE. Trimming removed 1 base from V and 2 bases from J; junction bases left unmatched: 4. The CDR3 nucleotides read TGTGCCAGCAGCGTATCCGGGACAGGGACCTACGAGCAGTACTTC. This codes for CASSVSGTGTYEQYF. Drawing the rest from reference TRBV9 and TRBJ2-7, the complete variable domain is DSGVTQTPKHLITATGQRVTLRCSPRSGDLSVYWYQQSLDQGLQFLIQYYNGEERAKGNILERFSAQQFPDLHSELNLSSLELGDSALYFCASSVSGTGTYEQYFGPGTRLTVT.

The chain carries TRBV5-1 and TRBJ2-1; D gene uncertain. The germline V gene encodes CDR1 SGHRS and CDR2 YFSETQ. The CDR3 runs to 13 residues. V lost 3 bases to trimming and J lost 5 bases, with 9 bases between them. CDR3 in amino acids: CASSSLKNNEQFF. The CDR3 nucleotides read TGCGCCAGCAGCTCACTAAAAAACAATGAGCAGTTCTTC.

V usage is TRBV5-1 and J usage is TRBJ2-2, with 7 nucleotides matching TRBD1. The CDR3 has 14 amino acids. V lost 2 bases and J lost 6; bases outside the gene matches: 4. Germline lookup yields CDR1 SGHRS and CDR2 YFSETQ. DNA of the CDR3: TGCGCCAGCAGCTTCGTTACAGGGGCCGGGGAGCTGTTTTTT. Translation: CASSFVTGAGELFF.